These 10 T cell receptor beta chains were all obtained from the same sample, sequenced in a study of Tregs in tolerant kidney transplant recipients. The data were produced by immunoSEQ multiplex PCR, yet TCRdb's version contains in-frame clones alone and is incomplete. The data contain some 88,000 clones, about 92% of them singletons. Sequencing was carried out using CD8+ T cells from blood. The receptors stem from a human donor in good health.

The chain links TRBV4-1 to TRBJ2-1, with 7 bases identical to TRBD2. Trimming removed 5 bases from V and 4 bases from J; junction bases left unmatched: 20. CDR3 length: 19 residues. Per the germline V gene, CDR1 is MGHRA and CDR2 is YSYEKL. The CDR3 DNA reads TGCGCCAGCAGCACCCCGGGACTACGTGCCTCCCAAGTTTACAATGAGCAGTTCTTC. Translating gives CASSTPGLRASQVYNEQFF.

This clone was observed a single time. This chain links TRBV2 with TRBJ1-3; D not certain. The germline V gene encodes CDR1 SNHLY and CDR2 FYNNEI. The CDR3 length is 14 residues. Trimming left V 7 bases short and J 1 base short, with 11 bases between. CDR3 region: CASIPPNSGNTIYF. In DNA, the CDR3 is TGTGCCAGCATACCACCTAATTCTGGAAACACCATATATTTT.

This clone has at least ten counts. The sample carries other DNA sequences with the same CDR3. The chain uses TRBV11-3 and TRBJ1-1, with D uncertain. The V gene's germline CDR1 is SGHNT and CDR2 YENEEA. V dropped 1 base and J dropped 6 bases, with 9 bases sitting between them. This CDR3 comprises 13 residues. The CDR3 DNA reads TGTGCCAGCAGCTTAGTGCCCACGGCTGAAGCTTTCTTT. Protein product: CASSLVPTAEAFF.

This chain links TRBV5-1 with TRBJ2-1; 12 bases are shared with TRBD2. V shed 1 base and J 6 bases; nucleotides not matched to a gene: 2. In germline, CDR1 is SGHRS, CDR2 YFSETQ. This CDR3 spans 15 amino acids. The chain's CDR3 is CASSLLAGGLNEQFF. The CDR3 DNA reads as TGCGCCAGCAGCTTGCTAGCGGGAGGGCTCAATGAGCAGTTCTTC. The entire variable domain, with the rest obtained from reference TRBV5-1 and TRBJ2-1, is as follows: KAGVTQTPRYLIKTRGQQVTLSCSPISGHRSVSWYQQTPGQGLQFLFEYFSETQRNKGNFPGRFSGRQFSNSRSEMNVSTLELGDSALYLCASSLLAGGLNEQFFGPGTRLTVL.

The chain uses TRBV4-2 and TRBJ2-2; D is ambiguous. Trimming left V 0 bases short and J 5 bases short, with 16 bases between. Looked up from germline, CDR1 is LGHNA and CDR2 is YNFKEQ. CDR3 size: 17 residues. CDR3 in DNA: TGTGCCAGCAGCCAAGAGATCATAGGTGGAAGGACCGGGGAGCTGTTTTTT. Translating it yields CASSQEIIGGRTGELFF.

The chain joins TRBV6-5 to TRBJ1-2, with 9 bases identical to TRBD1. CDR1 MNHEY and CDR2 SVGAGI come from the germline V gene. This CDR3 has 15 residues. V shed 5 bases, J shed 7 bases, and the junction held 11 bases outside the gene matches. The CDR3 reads CASSRTGTGWFGYTF. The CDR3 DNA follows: TGTGCCAGCAGTCGAACCGGGACAGGGTGGTTTGGCTACACCTTC.

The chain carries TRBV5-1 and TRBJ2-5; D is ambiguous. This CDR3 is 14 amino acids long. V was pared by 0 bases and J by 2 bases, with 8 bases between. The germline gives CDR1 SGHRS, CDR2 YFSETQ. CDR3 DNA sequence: TGCGCCAGCAGCTTGGACGGCAGACAAGAGACCCAGTACTTC. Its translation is CASSLDGRQETQYF.

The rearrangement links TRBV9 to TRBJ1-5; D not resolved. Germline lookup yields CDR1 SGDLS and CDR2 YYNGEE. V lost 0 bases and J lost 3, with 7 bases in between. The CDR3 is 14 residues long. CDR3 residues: CASSVAESNQPQHF. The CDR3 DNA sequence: TGTGCCAGCAGCGTAGCGGAGTCCAATCAGCCCCAGCATTTT.

This chain's CDR3 is CASSSLSGGAETQYF. The CDR3 coding sequence is TGTGCCAGTAGTTCCCTTAGCGGGGGGGCTGAGACCCAGTACTTC. This chain joins TRBV19 and TRBJ2-5; 11 bases fit TRBD2. Germline V CDR1 and CDR2: LNHDA, SQIVND (reference sequence). The V and J ends lost 5 bases and 5 bases, in that order; junction bases with no gene match: 7. CDR3 length: 15 amino acids.

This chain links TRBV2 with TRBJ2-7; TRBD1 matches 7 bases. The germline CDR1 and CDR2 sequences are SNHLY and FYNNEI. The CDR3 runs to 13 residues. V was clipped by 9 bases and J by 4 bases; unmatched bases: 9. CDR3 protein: CARTGTEKYEQYF. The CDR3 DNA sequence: TGTGCCAGGACAGGGACAGAAAAATACGAGCAGTACTTC.